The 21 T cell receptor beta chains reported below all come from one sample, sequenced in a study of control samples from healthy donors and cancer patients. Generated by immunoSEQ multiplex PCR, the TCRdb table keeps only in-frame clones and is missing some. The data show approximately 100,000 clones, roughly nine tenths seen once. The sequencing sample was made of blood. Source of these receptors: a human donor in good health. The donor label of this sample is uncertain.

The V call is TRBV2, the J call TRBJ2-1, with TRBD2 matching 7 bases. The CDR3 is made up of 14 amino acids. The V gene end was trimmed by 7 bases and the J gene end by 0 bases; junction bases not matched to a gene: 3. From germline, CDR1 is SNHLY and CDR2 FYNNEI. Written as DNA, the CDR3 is TGTGCCAGCAACGGCGGGGGCTCCTACAATGAGCAGTTCTTC. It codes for CASNGGGSYNEQFF. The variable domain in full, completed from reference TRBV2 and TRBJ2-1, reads EPEVTQTPSHQVTQMGQEVILRCVPISNHLYFYWYRQILGQKVEFLVSFYNNEISEKSEIFDDQFSVERPDGSNFTLKIRSTKLEDSAMYFCASNGGGSYNEQFFGPGTRLTVL.

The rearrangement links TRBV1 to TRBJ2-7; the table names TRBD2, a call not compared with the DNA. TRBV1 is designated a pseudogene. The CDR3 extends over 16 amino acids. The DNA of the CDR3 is TGCACCAGCAGCCAAGTCAACTATCCCAGCTCCTACGAGCAGTACTTC. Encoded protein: CTSSQVNYPSSYEQYF.

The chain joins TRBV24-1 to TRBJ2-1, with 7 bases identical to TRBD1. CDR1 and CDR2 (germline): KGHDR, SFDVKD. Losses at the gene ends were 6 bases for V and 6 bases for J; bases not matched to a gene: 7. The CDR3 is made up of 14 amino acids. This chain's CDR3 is CATSKTGWINEQFF. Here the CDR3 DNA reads TGTGCCACCAGTAAGACAGGGTGGATCAATGAGCAGTTCTTC.

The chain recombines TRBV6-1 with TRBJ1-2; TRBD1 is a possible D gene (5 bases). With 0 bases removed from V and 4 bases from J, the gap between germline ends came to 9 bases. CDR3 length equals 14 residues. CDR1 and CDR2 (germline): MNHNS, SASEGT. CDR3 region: CASSEAGGIYGYTF. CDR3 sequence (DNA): TGTGCCAGCAGTGAAGCGGGGGGGATCTATGGCTACACCTTC.

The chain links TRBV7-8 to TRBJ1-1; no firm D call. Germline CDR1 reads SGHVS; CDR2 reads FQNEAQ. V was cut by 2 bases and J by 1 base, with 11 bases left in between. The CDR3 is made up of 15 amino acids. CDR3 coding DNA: TGTGCCAGCAGCTTAAAGAGACCAGGGAACACTGAAGCTTTCTTT. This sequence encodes CASSLKRPGNTEAFF.

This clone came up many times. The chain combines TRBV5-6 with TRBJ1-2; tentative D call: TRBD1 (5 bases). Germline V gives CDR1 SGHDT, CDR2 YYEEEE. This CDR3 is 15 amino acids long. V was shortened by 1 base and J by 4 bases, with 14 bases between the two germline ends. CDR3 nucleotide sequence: TGTGCCAGCAGCTTGCAGGGCCCGGGAGTCTATGGCTACACCTTC. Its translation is CASSLQGPGVYGYTF.

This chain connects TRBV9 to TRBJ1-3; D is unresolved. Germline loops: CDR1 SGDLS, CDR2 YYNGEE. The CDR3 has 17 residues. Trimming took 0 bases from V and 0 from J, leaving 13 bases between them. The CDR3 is CASSVAIGQSSGNTIYF. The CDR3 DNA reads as TGTGCCAGCAGCGTAGCTATTGGGCAGAGCTCTGGAAACACCATATATTTT.

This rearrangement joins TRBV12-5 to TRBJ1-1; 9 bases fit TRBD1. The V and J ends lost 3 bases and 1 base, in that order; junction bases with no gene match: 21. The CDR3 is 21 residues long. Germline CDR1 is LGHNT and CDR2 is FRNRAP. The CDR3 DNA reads TGTGCTAGTGGTTTTCTCCTACGACAAACCGGGACAGGGTTAACGAACACTGAAGCTTTCTTT. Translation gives CASGFLLRQTGTGLTNTEAFF.

CDR3 region: CASSSPAQGTYEQYF. In DNA, the CDR3 is TGTGCCAGCAGCTCCCCGGCCCAGGGGACCTACGAGCAGTACTTC. The chain uses TRBV7-2 and TRBJ2-7; tentative D call: TRBD1 (6 bases). The CDR3 covers 15 residues. Trimming left V 4 bases short and J 2 bases short, with 15 bases between. Germline V lookup: CDR1 SGHTA, CDR2 FQGNSA.

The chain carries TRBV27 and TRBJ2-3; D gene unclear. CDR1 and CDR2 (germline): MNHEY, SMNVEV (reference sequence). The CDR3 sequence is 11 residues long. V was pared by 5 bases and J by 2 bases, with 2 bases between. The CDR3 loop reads CASSNTDTQYF. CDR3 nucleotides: TGTGCCAGCAGTAACACAGATACGCAGTATTTT.

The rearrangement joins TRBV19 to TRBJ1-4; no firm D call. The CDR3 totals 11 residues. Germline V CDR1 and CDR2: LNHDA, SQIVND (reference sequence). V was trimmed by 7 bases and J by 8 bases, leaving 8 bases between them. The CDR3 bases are TGTGCCAGTAAAAGAGGAGAAAAACTGTTTTTT. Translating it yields CASKRGEKLFF. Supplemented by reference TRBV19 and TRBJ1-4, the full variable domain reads DGGITQSPKYLFRKEGQNVTLSCEQNLNHDAMYWYRQDPGQGLRLIYYSQIVNDFQKGDIAEGYSVSREKKESFPLTVTSAQKNPTAFYLCASKRGEKLFFGSGTQLSVL.

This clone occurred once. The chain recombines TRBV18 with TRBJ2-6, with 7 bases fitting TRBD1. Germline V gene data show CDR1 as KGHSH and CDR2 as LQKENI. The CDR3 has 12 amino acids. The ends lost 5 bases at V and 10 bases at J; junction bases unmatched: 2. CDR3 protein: CASSLDRNVLTF. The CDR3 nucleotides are TGTGCCAGCTCATTGGACAGGAACGTCCTGACTTTC. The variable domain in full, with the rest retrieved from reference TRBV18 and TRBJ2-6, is NAGVMQNPRHLVRRRGQEARLRCSPMKGHSHVYWYRQLPEEGLKFMVYLQKENIIDESGMPKERFSAEFPKEGPSILRIQQVVRGDSAAYFCASSLDRNVLTFGAGSRLTVL.

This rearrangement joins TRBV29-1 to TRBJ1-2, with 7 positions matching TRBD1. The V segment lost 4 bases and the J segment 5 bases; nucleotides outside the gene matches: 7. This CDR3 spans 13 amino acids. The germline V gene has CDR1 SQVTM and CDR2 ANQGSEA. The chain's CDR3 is CSVGKGAEYGYTF. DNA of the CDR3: TGCAGCGTTGGTAAGGGGGCGGAGTATGGCTACACCTTC.

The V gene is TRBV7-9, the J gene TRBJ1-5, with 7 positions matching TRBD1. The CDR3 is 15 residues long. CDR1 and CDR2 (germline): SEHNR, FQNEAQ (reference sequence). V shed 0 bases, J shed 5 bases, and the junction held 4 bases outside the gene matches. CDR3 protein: CASSLAGTEDQPQHF. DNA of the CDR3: TGTGCCAGCAGCTTAGCGGGGACAGAAGATCAGCCCCAGCATTTT.

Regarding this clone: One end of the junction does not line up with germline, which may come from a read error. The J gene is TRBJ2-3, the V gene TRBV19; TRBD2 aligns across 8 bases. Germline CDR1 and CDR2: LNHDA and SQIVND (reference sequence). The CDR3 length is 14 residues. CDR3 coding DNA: TGTGCCAGTAGTACCCGGACTAGCAGAGATACGCAGTATTTT. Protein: CASSTRTSRDTQYF.

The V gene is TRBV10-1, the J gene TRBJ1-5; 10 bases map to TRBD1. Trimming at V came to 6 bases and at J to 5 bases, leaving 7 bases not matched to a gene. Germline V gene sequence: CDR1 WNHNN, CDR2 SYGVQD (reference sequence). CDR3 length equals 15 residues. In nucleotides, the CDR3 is TGCGCCAGCAGGGATCGGACAGGGGGTGATCAGCCCCAGCATTTT. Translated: CASRDRTGGDQPQHF.

The DNA for the CDR3 is TGTGCCAGTAGTATTAGGGAGACACCCTCCTACGAGCAGTACTTC. Protein product: CASSIRETPSYEQYF. The chain employs TRBV19 and TRBJ2-7; a possible D gene is TRBD2 (5 bases). Per germline, CDR1 LNHDA and CDR2 SQIVND (reference sequence). V lost 3 bases and J 0 bases, leaving 12 bases between the germline ends. The CDR3 is 15 amino acids. Variable domain in full (rest from reference TRBV19 and TRBJ2-7): DGGITQSPKYLFRKEGQNVTLSCEQNLNHDAMYWYRQDPGQGLRLIYYSQIVNDFQKGDIAEGYSVSREKKESFPLTVTSAQKNPTAFYLCASSIRETPSYEQYFGPGTRLTVT.

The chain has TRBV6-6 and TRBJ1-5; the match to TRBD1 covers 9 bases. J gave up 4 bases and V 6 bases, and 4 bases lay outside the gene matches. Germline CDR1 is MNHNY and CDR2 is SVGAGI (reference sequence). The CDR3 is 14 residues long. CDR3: CASRGTGLNQPQHF. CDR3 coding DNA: TGTGCCAGCAGGGGGACAGGGTTGAATCAGCCCCAGCATTTT.

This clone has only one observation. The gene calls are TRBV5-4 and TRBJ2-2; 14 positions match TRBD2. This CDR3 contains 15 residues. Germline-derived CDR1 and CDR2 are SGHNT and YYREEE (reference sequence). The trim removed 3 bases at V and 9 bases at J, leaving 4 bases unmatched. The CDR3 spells CASSYGTSGGRELFF. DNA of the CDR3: TGTGCCAGCAGCTACGGGACTAGCGGGGGCCGGGAGCTGTTTTTT.

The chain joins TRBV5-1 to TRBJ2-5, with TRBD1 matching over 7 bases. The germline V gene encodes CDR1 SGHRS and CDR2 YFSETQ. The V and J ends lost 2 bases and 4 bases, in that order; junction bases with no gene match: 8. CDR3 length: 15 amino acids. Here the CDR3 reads CASSLTPTGAETQYF. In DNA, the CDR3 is TGCGCCAGCAGCTTAACCCCAACAGGGGCAGAGACCCAGTACTTC.

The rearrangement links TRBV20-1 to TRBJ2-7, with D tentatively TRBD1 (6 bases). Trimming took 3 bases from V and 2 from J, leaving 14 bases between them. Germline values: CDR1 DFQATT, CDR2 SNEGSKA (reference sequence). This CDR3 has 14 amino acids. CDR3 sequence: CSASNPPGAYEQYF. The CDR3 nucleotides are TGCAGTGCTAGTAACCCCCCAGGGGCCTACGAGCAGTACTTC.